The 3 T cell receptor beta chains below all came from one sample that was sequenced in a study of CD8 T cells in Susac syndrome. RNA in amounts of roughly 0.45 to 1 ug was reverse transcribed with random hexamers. TCRdb redid the calling of the immunoSEQ multiplex PCR reads with MiXCR, one entry per CDR3 protein. Of some 70,000 distinct CDR3 sequences listed, over 85% are singletons. Material: CD8+ T cells from PBMCs. The receptors were gathered from a human donor with multiple sclerosis.

The chain is built from TRBV9 and TRBJ2-7; D possibly corresponds to TRBD1 (5 bases). The CDR3 is 16 residues long. Between the trimmed V and J ends, which lost 3 bases and 2 bases, there was a span of 18 bases. Per the germline V gene, CDR1 is SGDLS and CDR2 is YYNGEE. The CDR3 region is CASSGTRVASPYEQYF. The CDR3 DNA reads as TGTGCCAGCAGCGGCACCAGGGTCGCCTCTCCCTACGAGCAGTACTTC.

The sample holds one count of this clonotype. The chain employs TRBV4-3 and TRBJ2-7, with D possibly matching TRBD2 (5 bases). Deletions cut 0 bases from V and 4 bases from J, with 10 bases between. The CDR3 runs 14 residues. Per the germline V gene, CDR1 is LGHNA and CDR2 is YSLEER. The CDR3 coding sequence is TGCGCCAGCAGCCAAGATAGCGCAGGATACGAGCAGTACTTC. Amino acid sequence: CASSQDSAGYEQYF.

This sequence joins TRBV27 and TRBJ2-7, with TRBD2 matching 11 bases. The germline V gene encodes CDR1 MNHEY and CDR2 SMNVEV (reference sequence). The trim removed 5 bases at V and 4 bases at J, leaving 4 bases unmatched. The CDR3 contains 14 residues. CDR3 DNA sequence: TGTGCCAGCAGTATTAGCGGGGGGGAGTACGAGCAGTACTTC. Translation: CASSISGGEYEQYF.